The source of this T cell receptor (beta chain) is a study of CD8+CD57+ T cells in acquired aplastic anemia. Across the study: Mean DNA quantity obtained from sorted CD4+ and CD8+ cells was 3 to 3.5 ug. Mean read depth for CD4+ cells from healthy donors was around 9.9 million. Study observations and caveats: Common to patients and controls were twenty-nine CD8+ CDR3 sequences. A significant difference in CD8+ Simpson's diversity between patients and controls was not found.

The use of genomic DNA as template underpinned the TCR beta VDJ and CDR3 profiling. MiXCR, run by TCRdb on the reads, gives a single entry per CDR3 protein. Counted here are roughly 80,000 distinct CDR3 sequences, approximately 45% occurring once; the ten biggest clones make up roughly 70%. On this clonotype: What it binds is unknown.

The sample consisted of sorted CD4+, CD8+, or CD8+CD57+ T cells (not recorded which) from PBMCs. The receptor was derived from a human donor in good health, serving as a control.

CDR3 sequence: CSARPAQETQYF. The DNA for the CDR3 is TGCAGTGCTAGACCTGCGCAAGAGACCCAGTACTTC. This chain connects TRBV20-1 to TRBJ2-5; D ambiguous. Germline V lookup: CDR1 DFQATT, CDR2 SNEGSKA (reference sequence). This CDR3 has 12 amino acids. Trimming shortened V by 2 bases and J by 2 bases, and 6 bases separated the two germline ends.